The present T cell receptor (beta chain) was sequenced within a study of T cell responses to AZD1222 COVID-19 vaccine (dated by TCRdb to the early 2020s). About the investigation overall: A total of 233 trial participants underwent TCR sequencing, of whom 200 to 220 had received two doses of AZD1222 and 26 had received two doses of the MenACWY control vaccine. Trial participants were enrolled into age subgroups of 18-55, 56-69 and 70-plus years, which contained approximately 150, 28 and 58 TCR-sequenced participants, respectively.

The CDR3 regions of human TCRbeta chains were analyzed by immunosequencing. From the authors' description of their analysis: Repertoire TCRs were matched against a reference library of SARS-CoV-2-specific TCRs generated with the MIRA antigen-specificity platform. Breadth meant the fraction of unique TCRs that were SARS-CoV-2-associated, whereas depth meant the fraction of total T cells that were SARS-CoV-2-associated. Using the MIRA data, each spike-specific TCR was mapped to the spike region that the TCR reacts to and placed in a CD4 or CD8 class. Log10-transformed breadth and depth values were compared by one-way ANOVA with Sidak's multiple comparisons tests. TCRdb took over this immuneACCESS table, retaining in-frame rearrangements with V and J assigned. Such tables are incomplete; in checked studies, under half of the missing clones stem from an unresolved V gene, and the remainder is unexplained. D and trimming come from the DNA, and the V and J calls and clone size come from that table. The sample yields some 150,000 clones; around 84% were counted once. Of the sample, roughly 5.1% falls within the top ten clones.

As to this clone: The target of this receptor is not known. No base quality values were provided; no much bigger clone lies one nucleotide off.

General study outcomes and caveats: No day 14 peak-response samples were available, so repertoires were characterized only after the peak T cell response. Spike-specific TCR breadth and depth rose significantly after two AZD1222 doses compared with day 0 and with MenACWY recipients. In the small 56-69-year group, the increase in depth fell short of significance, most likely because of low power. Participants were mostly white British, with more females than males. The authors suggested clonal diversity may have been underestimated. Vaccine-associated CD4 TCRs spanned the whole spike protein, with dominant responses in regions 160-218 and 743-854. Only six or seven AZD1222 recipients were SARS-CoV-2 seropositive at baseline, limiting conclusions about previously exposed vaccinees. Reportedly, close to half of the unique spike-specific TCRs recognized epitopes lying outside the regions that are mutated in the B.1.351 and B.1.1.7 variants.

The time point label corresponds to: about 28 days (+/-7) after the second vaccine dose. AZD1222 recipients given second doses at about 4 weeks or at about 12 weeks were pooled, since spike-specific TCR depth and breadth were not found to differ between the two schedules. Vaccinee samples came from UK trials COV001 and COV002, including a single-blind randomized controlled phase 2/3 trial of AZD1222 (ChAdOx1 nCoV-19) in healthy adults. For TCRbeta chain sequencing, PBMC samples from trial participants were taken at day 0 and at day 28 after the second dose. The clonotype originates from an adult who received the AZD1222 COVID-19 vaccine. The sequences come from peripheral blood, collected 28 days after the second AZD1222 dose.

The CDR3 here reads CASSIRDKQDQPQHF. The base sequence is TGTGCCAGCAGCATCCGGGACAAGCAGGATCAGCCCCAGCATTTT. The chain couples TRBV6-6 to TRBJ1-5; the D gene is perhaps TRBD1, on 6 matching bases. The germline V gene encodes CDR1 MNHNY and CDR2 SVGAGI (reference sequence). Between the V and J ends, shortened by 6 bases and 5 bases respectively, the junction contains 17 bases. From the cysteine up to the phenylalanine, the CDR3 has a length of 15 residues. Only the CDR3 part of the read is kept: 45 bases, read in frame from the first base.